Each of the 23 T cell receptor beta chains below was sequenced from the same sample in a study of T cells in Graves' hyperthyroidism and ophthalmopathy. The source material, RNA transcripts, was used to amplify TCR beta CDR3 regions. TCR CDR3 regions were first amplified by RT-PCR with HTBI primers. Using its own MiXCR run on the multiplex PCR reads, TCRdb lists one record per CDR3 protein. Here the sample spans about 410,000 distinct CDR3 sequences, approximately 15% being singletons. The material sequenced was blood. The receptors were gathered from a man aged 18-30 years with Graves' ophthalmopathy.

This clonotype has at least ten counts. The V gene is TRBV7-3, the J gene TRBJ2-2; 7 bases are shared with TRBD2. The germline CDR1 and CDR2 sequences are SGHTA and FQGTGA. The V and J ends lost 8 bases and 5 bases, in that order; junction bases with no gene match: 8. The CDR3 is 14 amino acids. The CDR3 is CASGAGEGTGELFF. The CDR3 DNA sequence: TGTGCCAGCGGGGCGGGAGAAGGGACCGGGGAGCTGTTTTTT.

The chain has TRBV14 and TRBJ2-3; TRBD2 matches 13 bases. CDR3 length equals 19 residues. Germline-derived CDR1 and CDR2 are SGHDN and FVKESK. The junction had 7 bases not matched to a gene; V was cut back by 1 base and J by 0 bases. CDR3 residues: CASSQGLAGGFLSTDTQYF. The CDR3 DNA reads TGTGCCAGCAGCCAAGGACTAGCGGGAGGCTTCCTTAGCACAGATACGCAGTATTTT.

Concerning this clonotype: A much more abundant neighbour one base away suggests this may be a read error. The J gene is TRBJ2-2, the V gene TRBV20-1, with 11 bases identical to TRBD2. CDR3 length equals 19 residues. Per germline, CDR1 DFQATT and CDR2 SNEGSKA (reference sequence). CDR3 coding DNA: TGCAGTGCTAGAGATATTGGGAGTAGCGGGAGGGCGAACACCCGGGAGCTGTTTTTT. Protein product: CSARDIGSSGRANTRELFF.

This clonotype has at least ten counts. DNA of the CDR3: TGCAGTGCTATACTCCGGGACAGGGTCCAAGAGACCCAGTACTTC. This sequence encodes CSAILRDRVQETQYF. The gene calls are TRBV20-1 and TRBJ2-5; 9 bases line up with TRBD1. V was pared by 4 bases and J by 1 base, with 7 bases of the junction left unmatched. The CDR3 has 15 residues. Germline V CDR1 and CDR2: DFQATT, SNEGSKA (reference sequence).

This clonotype was recorded at least ten times. V and J are TRBV10-3 and TRBJ2-1, with unresolved D. Germline CDR1 ENHRY, CDR2 SYGVKD. Deletions cut 4 bases from V and 4 bases from J, with 8 bases between. This CDR3 has 13 amino acids. In DNA form, the CDR3 reads TGTGCCATCAGTGCCGACATGTACAATGAGCAGTTCTTC. This encodes CAISADMYNEQFF.

The chain employs TRBV10-1 and TRBJ2-5; D possibly corresponds to TRBD1 (5 bases). The CDR3 contains 14 residues. From germline, CDR1 is WNHNN and CDR2 SYGVQD (reference sequence). The germline V and J ends were trimmed by 2 bases and 4 bases, with 11 bases remaining between them. The CDR3: CASSENQGAETQYF. The CDR3 DNA follows: TGCGCCAGCAGTGAGAACCAGGGTGCAGAGACCCAGTACTTC.

This clonotype was seen once. The chain combines TRBV7-3 with TRBJ2-3; tentative D call: TRBD2 (6 bases). The CDR3 consists of 15 residues. Germline V lookup: CDR1 SGHTA, CDR2 FQGTGA. The ends were cut back, 2 bases at V and 2 bases at J, with 11 bases in the middle. The CDR3 sequence: CASSLFWTTTDTQYF. The CDR3 nucleotides read TGTGCCAGCAGCTTATTCTGGACTACCACAGATACGCAGTATTTT.

This clonotype was recorded at least ten times. This chain joins TRBV11-2 and TRBJ1-1, with unresolved D. Trimming took off 5 bases at V and 0 bases at J, with 13 bases between the two ends. The germline CDR1 and CDR2 sequences are SGHAT and FQNNGV. The CDR3 loop spans 15 amino acids. The chain's CDR3 is CASSKQSSMNTEAFF. As DNA, the CDR3 is TGTGCCAGCAGCAAACAGTCTAGCATGAACACTGAAGCTTTCTTT.

This clonotype was recorded many times. V usage is TRBV2 and J usage is TRBJ2-1; D is undetermined. The germline CDR1 and CDR2 sequences are SNHLY and FYNNEI. V was pared by 6 bases and J by 3 bases, with 15 bases between. The CDR3 length is 15 residues. The CDR3 here is CASRQRDESYNEQFF. In nucleotides, the CDR3 is TGTGCCAGCAGACAACGAGACGAAAGCTACAATGAGCAGTTCTTC.

This clonotype occurred many times. The chain uses TRBV7-3 and TRBJ1-5; a weak D match, TRBD1 (5 bases). CDR1 is SGHTA, CDR2 FQGTGA, per germline. Between the trimmed V and J ends, which lost 5 bases and 4 bases, there was a span of 15 bases. CDR3 length: 15 amino acids. The CDR3 region has the DNA TGTGCCAGCAGCGCCGCAGGAAGACAGAATCAGCCCCAGCATTTT. It encodes CASSAAGRQNQPQHF.

The chain uses TRBV10-3 and TRBJ1-2; possible D gene TRBD1, 5 bases. The length of the CDR3 is 15 residues. Germline V gene data show CDR1 as ENHRY and CDR2 as SYGVKD. The germline V and J ends were trimmed by 10 bases and 3 bases, with 21 bases remaining between them. The CDR3, as DNA: TGTGCCACCGGGGGGGTACCGTCTGGGGACTATGGCTACACCTTC. Amino acids: CATGGVPSGDYGYTF.

This clonotype showed up many times. The chain carries TRBV3-1 and TRBJ2-5; D unresolved. The CDR3 is 12 amino acids. Germline CDR1 and CDR2: LGHDT and YNNKEL (reference sequence). The ends were cut back, 0 bases at V and 5 bases at J, with 4 bases in the middle. The CDR3 region has the DNA TGTGCCAGCAGCCAAGATTTGGAGACCCAGTACTTC. Translating gives CASSQDLETQYF.

In its sample, this clonotype was seen many times. The chain links TRBV7-8 to TRBJ2-3; no firm D call. The length of the CDR3 is 15 residues. Trimming shortened V by 2 bases and J by 4 bases, and 13 bases separated the two germline ends. Germline values: CDR1 SGHVS, CDR2 FQNEAQ. The CDR3 spells CASSLNFPAADTQYF. CDR3 nucleotide sequence: TGTGCCAGCAGCTTAAACTTCCCTGCCGCAGATACGCAGTATTTT.

This clonotype was picked up many times. CDR3 in amino acids: CASSLAGVSNEQFF. The CDR3 nucleotides read TGTGCCAGCAGCTTAGCCGGGGTTAGTAATGAGCAGTTCTTC. This rearrangement joins TRBV7-6 to TRBJ2-1; a weak D match, TRBD2 (5 bases). From germline, CDR1 is SGHVS and CDR2 FNYEAQ. With 0 bases removed from V and 7 bases from J, the gap between germline ends came to 10 bases. CDR3 length: 14 amino acids. The variable domain in full, completed from reference TRBV7-6 and TRBJ2-1, reads GAGVSQSPRYKVTKRGQDVALRCDPISGHVSLYWYRQALGQGPEFLTYFNYEAQQDKSGLPNDRFSAERPEGSISTLTIQRTEQRDSAMYRCASSLAGVSNEQFFGPGTRLTVL.

This clonotype was picked up a small number of times. This chain connects TRBV15 to TRBJ2-5; 7 positions match TRBD1. The CDR3 has 15 residues. V was pared by 1 base and J by 6 bases, with 8 bases of the junction left unmatched. Per the germline V gene, CDR1 is LNHNV and CDR2 is YYDKDF (reference sequence). DNA of the CDR3: TGTGCCACCAGCAGAGCCGACAGGGAGAGAAAGACCCAGTACTTC. Translated: CATSRADRERKTQYF.

The chain uses TRBV19 and TRBJ1-2; TRBD1 matches 10 bases. The germline CDR1 and CDR2 sequences are LNHDA and SQIVND (reference sequence). The CDR3 extends over 14 amino acids. With V trimmed by 7 bases and J by 3 bases, 5 bases remained unmatched. CDR3 in DNA: TGTGCCAGTACCCCCGGGACAGGGGACTATGGCTACACCTTC. This translates into CASTPGTGDYGYTF.

The chain is built from TRBV20-1 and TRBJ1-2, with 11 bases aligning to TRBD1. This CDR3 has 17 residues. Germline values: CDR1 DFQATT, CDR2 SNEGSKA (reference sequence). Losses at the gene ends were 4 bases for V and 4 bases for J; bases not matched to a gene: 14. CDR3 DNA sequence: TGCAGTGCTATGGGACCGGGACAGGGGGATTTGGGCTATGGCTACACCTTC. Protein: CSAMGPGQGDLGYGYTF.

The chain recombines TRBV20-1 with TRBJ2-7; TRBD2 matches at 11 bases. Germline CDR1 and CDR2: DFQATT and SNEGSKA (reference sequence). Unmatched junction bases numbered 7, after V lost 3 bases and J lost 0 bases. This CDR3 comprises 16 residues. CDR3 nucleotide sequence: TGCAGTGCTAGCCCCTCTAGCGGGAGGAGCTCCTACGAGCAGTACTTC. Residues: CSASPSSGRSSYEQYF.

The rearrangement uses TRBV5-4 and TRBJ2-5, with 10 bases fitting TRBD2. There are 14 residues in the CDR3. V lost 7 bases to trimming and J lost 3 bases; unmatched junction nucleotides: 6. Per germline, CDR1 SGHNT and CDR2 YYREEE (reference sequence). The DNA for the CDR3 is TGTGCCAGCCTCCAAGCGGGAGGGAAAGAGACCCAGTACTTC. It is translated as CASLQAGGKETQYF.

The table lists this clonotype with many counts. The gene calls are TRBV5-1 and TRBJ1-3; D perhaps matches TRBD1 (5 bases). The germline CDR1 and CDR2 sequences are SGHRS and YFSETQ. V lost 4 bases, J lost 2 bases, and 13 bases lay in between. This CDR3 comprises 15 residues. The CDR3 spells CASSRDALTGNTIYF. The CDR3 nucleotides are TGCGCCAGCAGCCGGGACGCACTAACTGGAAACACCATATATTTT.

The count of this clonotype is one. This chain connects TRBV11-2 to TRBJ2-3; 7 bases line up with TRBD1. Germline V gene sequence: CDR1 SGHAT, CDR2 FQNNGV. Trimming took 3 bases from V and 5 from J; bases not matched to a gene: 8. The CDR3 is 15 residues long. DNA of the CDR3: TGTGCCAGCAGCTTTCCCGGGACAGCCGAAGATACGCAGTATTTT. Protein sequence: CASSFPGTAEDTQYF.

This clonotype was seen ten or more times. This may come from a read error, since a much larger clone is one base off. The chain recombines TRBV7-8 with TRBJ1-1; D is ambiguous. Germline-derived CDR1 and CDR2 are SGHVS and FQNEAQ. The CDR3 is 12 amino acids. CDR3 sequence (DNA): TGTGCCACCTCCCGCCCGAACACTGAAACTTTCTTT. Its protein is CATSRPNTETFF.

This clonotype was observed many times. This chain joins TRBV7-9 and TRBJ2-1; D perhaps matches TRBD2 (6 bases). This CDR3 has 13 residues. Per germline, CDR1 SEHNR and CDR2 FQNEAQ (reference sequence). The germline V and J ends were trimmed by 5 bases and 7 bases, with 12 bases remaining between them. As DNA, the CDR3 is TGTGCCAGCAGCCAGGACTATCCAAATGAGCAGTTCTTC. Amino acids: CASSQDYPNEQFF.